Below, 21 T cell receptor beta chains from the same sample are listed, as sequenced in a study of cytomegalovirus exposure and HLA in healthy donors. With 60 Vbeta and 13 Jbeta primers, the PCR was carried out. Sequencing used immunoSEQ multiplex PCR; TCRdb keeps in-frame clones, though not all of them. The sample records roughly 190,000 clones, over 80% being singletons. Material: PBMCs. The receptors come from a woman aged 50 to 65 in good health and CMV-seropositive.

J is TRBJ1-1 and V is TRBV11-2; a possible D gene is TRBD1 (6 bases). The germline gives CDR1 SGHAT, CDR2 FQNNGV. V lost 5 bases and J 12 bases, leaving 16 bases between the germline ends. The CDR3 is 12 residues long. CDR3 DNA: TGTGCCAGCAGCCCCGCGAGGGGGTGGACTTTCTTT. It codes for CASSPARGWTFF.

This clone was seen at least ten times. The V and J genes are TRBV4-3 and TRBJ2-7; 9 bases match TRBD1. The junction had 11 bases not matched to a gene; V was cut back by 3 bases and J by 5 bases. From germline, CDR1 is LGHNA and CDR2 YSLEER. This CDR3 region has 16 residues. The CDR3 loop is CASSQDPGTGSHEQYF. CDR3 in DNA: TGCGCCAGCAGCCAGGACCCTGGGACAGGGTCTCACGAGCAGTACTTC.

Concerning this clone itself: A junction end diverges from the germline sequence, so it may reflect a read error. The V call is TRBV29-1, the J call TRBJ2-1, with TRBD1 matching 9 bases. The CDR3 consists of 13 residues. CDR1 is SQVTM, CDR2 ANQGSEA, per germline. CDR3 nucleotides: TGCAGCGTTACCGGGACAGGGCACCCTACATCGGTCTTC. Translation gives CSVTGTGHPTSVF.

The V gene is TRBV9, the J gene TRBJ2-3, with TRBD2 as a possible D gene (6 bases). From germline, CDR1 is SGDLS and CDR2 YYNGEE. V was cut by 2 bases and J by 4 bases, with 11 bases left in between. The CDR3 contains 14 residues. CDR3 DNA: TGTGCCAGCAGCGTTAGCGGTTGGTCAGATACGCAGTATTTT. It codes for CASSVSGWSDTQYF. Complete variable domain (other parts from reference TRBV9 and TRBJ2-3): DSGVTQTPKHLITATGQRVTLRCSPRSGDLSVYWYQQSLDQGLQFLIQYYNGEERAKGNILERFSAQQFPDLHSELNLSSLELGDSALYFCASSVSGWSDTQYFGPGTRLTVL.

A single count supports this clone. The V and J genes are TRBV6-5 and TRBJ1-2; 7 bases align to TRBD1. The CDR3 spans 14 residues. The germline CDR1 and CDR2 sequences are MNHEY and SVGAGI. The ends lost 6 bases at V and 3 bases at J; junction bases unmatched: 7. Here the CDR3 reads CASRERQGYYGYTF. DNA of the CDR3: TGTGCCAGCAGGGAACGACAGGGATACTATGGCTACACCTTC.

The rearrangement joins TRBV5-1 to TRBJ2-3, with D possibly being TRBD2 (7 bases). V was cut by 0 bases and J by 2 bases, with 13 bases left in between. The CDR3 extends over 16 amino acids. Germline assignment: CDR1 SGHRS and CDR2 YFSETQ. CDR3: CASSLEGGASTDTQYF. Here the CDR3 DNA reads TGCGCCAGCAGCTTGGAGGGGGGGGCCTCCACAGATACGCAGTATTTT.

The chain links TRBV2 to TRBJ1-4; D call uncertain. V lost 2 bases and J 2 bases, leaving 24 bases between the germline ends. CDR1 SNHLY and CDR2 FYNNEI come from the germline V gene. There are 20 residues in the CDR3. CDR3 bases: TGTGCCAGCAGTGAACCTAGCCAAGTCGCGACCGGGCGGACTAATGAAAAACTGTTTTTT. Translating gives CASSEPSQVATGRTNEKLFF.

This rearrangement joins TRBV27 to TRBJ1-5, with 7 bases matching TRBD1. Trimming cost V 6 bases and J 4 bases; bases outside gene matches: 9. This CDR3 has 15 amino acids. Germline V lookup: CDR1 MNHEY, CDR2 SMNVEV (reference sequence). The CDR3 sequence: CASRPTGTFNQPQHF. For the CDR3, the DNA is TGTGCCAGCAGACCGACAGGGACTTTTAATCAGCCCCAGCATTTT.

This clone was seen more than once but under ten times. The rearrangement uses TRBV10-2 and TRBJ1-6, with a weak D call TRBD1 (5 bases). This CDR3 comprises 15 residues. From germline, CDR1 is WSHSY and CDR2 SAAADI. Trimming took 3 bases from V and 8 from J, leaving 14 bases between them. The CDR3 bases are TGCGCCAGCAGTGAAAGGAGGGGTATGGATTCACCCCTCCACTTT. Translating it yields CASSERRGMDSPLHF.

This rearrangement joins TRBV9 to TRBJ1-2; no clear D gene. Between the trimmed V and J ends, which lost 3 bases and 7 bases, there was a span of 19 bases. The CDR3 is made up of 15 amino acids. Germline CDR1 SGDLS, CDR2 YYNGEE. The CDR3 reads CASSAHSGPTGGYTF. In DNA form, the CDR3 reads TGTGCCAGCAGCGCTCACAGCGGACCTACCGGTGGCTACACCTTC.

This chain joins TRBV25-1 and TRBJ1-2; D gene ambiguous. The CDR3 runs to 13 residues. V lost 3 bases and J 4 bases, leaving 9 bases between the germline ends. Germline-derived CDR1 and CDR2 are MGHDK and SYGVNS. CDR3 residues: CASSDRGFYGYTF. The CDR3 DNA sequence: TGTGCCAGCAGTGATCGAGGATTCTATGGCTACACCTTC.

This clone has only a few counts. The chain employs TRBV5-1 and TRBJ2-1; 8 nucleotides line up with TRBD1. The CDR3 is 12 residues long. Germline CDR1 and CDR2: SGHRS and YFSETQ. V lost 3 bases and J lost 12; bases outside the gene matches: 5. DNA for the CDR3: TGCGCCAGCAGCTCCGGACAGGGCTGGCAGTTCTTC. Protein: CASSSGQGWQFF.

In this sample, this clone turned up once. This sequence joins TRBV19 and TRBJ2-2; no definite D call. V gave up 6 bases and J gave up 6 bases, with 11 bases separating them. There are 13 residues in the CDR3. Germline CDR1 and CDR2: LNHDA and SQIVND (reference sequence). CDR3 nucleotide sequence: TGTGCCAGTAGACTGGAGTACCCCGGGGAGCTGTTTTTT. This sequence encodes CASRLEYPGELFF.

The V and J genes are TRBV2 and TRBJ2-5, with a possible D match to TRBD2 (5 bases). V was trimmed by 8 bases and J by 5 bases, leaving 15 bases between them. The CDR3 extends over 13 amino acids. Germline V gene data show CDR1 as SNHLY and CDR2 as FYNNEI. CDR3 in amino acids: CASHQEVGETQYF. The CDR3 bases are TGTGCCAGCCACCAGGAGGTTGGGGAGACCCAGTACTTC. The whole variable domain, filled in from reference TRBV2 and TRBJ2-5, reads EPEVTQTPSHQVTQMGQEVILRCVPISNHLYFYWYRQILGQKVEFLVSFYNNEISEKSEIFDDQFSVERPDGSNFTLKIRSTKLEDSAMYFCASHQEVGETQYFGPGTRLLVL.

This chain joins TRBV10-3 and TRBJ2-2, with 13 bases aligning to TRBD2. J was trimmed by 0 bases and V by 4 bases; bases with no gene match: 2. The CDR3 length is 17 residues. Germline loops: CDR1 ENHRY, CDR2 SYGVKD. The CDR3 is CAISGGLAGANTGELFF. CDR3 coding DNA: TGTGCCATCAGTGGCGGACTAGCGGGGGCGAACACCGGGGAGCTGTTTTTT.

The V call is TRBV7-9, the J call TRBJ2-1; D possibly corresponds to TRBD2 (5 bases). The ends were cut back, 6 bases at V and 2 bases at J, with 8 bases in the middle. CDR3 length: 13 amino acids. Looked up from germline, CDR1 is SEHNR and CDR2 is FQNEAQ (reference sequence). The CDR3 DNA follows: TGTGCCAGCAGTAATAGCGCCTACAATGAGCAGTTCTTC. Translating gives CASSNSAYNEQFF.

In its sample, this clone was seen once. The chain is built from TRBV7-8 and TRBJ1-6; tentative D call: TRBD1 (5 bases). The ends were cut back, 2 bases at V and 10 bases at J, with 12 bases in the middle. The CDR3 consists of 14 residues. In germline, CDR1 is SGHVS, CDR2 FQNEAQ. The CDR3 bases are TGTGCCAGCAGCTTAATTGTCAGGGAATCACCCCTCCACTTT. It translates to CASSLIVRESPLHF.

This clone was found once. This sequence joins TRBV7-9 and TRBJ1-6; D ambiguous. Trimming pared 5 bases from V and 6 bases from J, leaving 11 bases between. CDR3 length: 14 amino acids. Germline V lookup: CDR1 SEHNR, CDR2 FQNEAQ (reference sequence). CDR3 nucleotide sequence: TGTGCCAGCAGCCATCAGGAGGGTAATTCACCCCTCCACTTT. This encodes CASSHQEGNSPLHF.

The gene calls are TRBV9 and TRBJ1-4; 12 bases match TRBD1. V lost 2 bases, J lost 0 bases, and 2 bases stayed unmatched. There are 17 residues in the CDR3. Germline CDR1 and CDR2: SGDLS and YYNGEE. The CDR3 loop reads CASSVGTGGATNEKLFF. In DNA form, the CDR3 reads TGTGCCAGCAGCGTCGGGACAGGGGGCGCAACTAATGAAAAACTGTTTTTT.

This chain connects TRBV9 to TRBJ2-1; 14 positions agree with TRBD2. V was pared by 3 bases and J by 8 bases, with 7 bases of the junction left unmatched. The CDR3 spans 16 residues. Germline V CDR1 and CDR2: SGDLS, YYNGEE. CDR3 amino acids: CASSEVPGLAGDEQFF. The CDR3 nucleotides read TGTGCCAGCAGCGAGGTCCCGGGACTAGCGGGGGATGAGCAGTTCTTC. Filled out from reference TRBV9 and TRBJ2-1, the complete variable domain reads DSGVTQTPKHLITATGQRVTLRCSPRSGDLSVYWYQQSLDQGLQFLIQYYNGEERAKGNILERFSAQQFPDLHSELNLSSLELGDSALYFCASSEVPGLAGDEQFFGPGTRLTVL.

The chain links TRBV5-1 to TRBJ1-2; 9 nucleotides line up with TRBD1. After removal of 4 bases from V and 4 bases from J, the junction contained 8 bases not matched to a gene. Germline V gene sequence: CDR1 SGHRS, CDR2 YFSETQ. The CDR3 extends over 15 amino acids. CDR3 nucleotide sequence: TGCGCCAGCAGCCCCTGGACAGGGGTCGGCTATGGCTACACCTTC. Amino acid sequence: CASSPWTGVGYGYTF.